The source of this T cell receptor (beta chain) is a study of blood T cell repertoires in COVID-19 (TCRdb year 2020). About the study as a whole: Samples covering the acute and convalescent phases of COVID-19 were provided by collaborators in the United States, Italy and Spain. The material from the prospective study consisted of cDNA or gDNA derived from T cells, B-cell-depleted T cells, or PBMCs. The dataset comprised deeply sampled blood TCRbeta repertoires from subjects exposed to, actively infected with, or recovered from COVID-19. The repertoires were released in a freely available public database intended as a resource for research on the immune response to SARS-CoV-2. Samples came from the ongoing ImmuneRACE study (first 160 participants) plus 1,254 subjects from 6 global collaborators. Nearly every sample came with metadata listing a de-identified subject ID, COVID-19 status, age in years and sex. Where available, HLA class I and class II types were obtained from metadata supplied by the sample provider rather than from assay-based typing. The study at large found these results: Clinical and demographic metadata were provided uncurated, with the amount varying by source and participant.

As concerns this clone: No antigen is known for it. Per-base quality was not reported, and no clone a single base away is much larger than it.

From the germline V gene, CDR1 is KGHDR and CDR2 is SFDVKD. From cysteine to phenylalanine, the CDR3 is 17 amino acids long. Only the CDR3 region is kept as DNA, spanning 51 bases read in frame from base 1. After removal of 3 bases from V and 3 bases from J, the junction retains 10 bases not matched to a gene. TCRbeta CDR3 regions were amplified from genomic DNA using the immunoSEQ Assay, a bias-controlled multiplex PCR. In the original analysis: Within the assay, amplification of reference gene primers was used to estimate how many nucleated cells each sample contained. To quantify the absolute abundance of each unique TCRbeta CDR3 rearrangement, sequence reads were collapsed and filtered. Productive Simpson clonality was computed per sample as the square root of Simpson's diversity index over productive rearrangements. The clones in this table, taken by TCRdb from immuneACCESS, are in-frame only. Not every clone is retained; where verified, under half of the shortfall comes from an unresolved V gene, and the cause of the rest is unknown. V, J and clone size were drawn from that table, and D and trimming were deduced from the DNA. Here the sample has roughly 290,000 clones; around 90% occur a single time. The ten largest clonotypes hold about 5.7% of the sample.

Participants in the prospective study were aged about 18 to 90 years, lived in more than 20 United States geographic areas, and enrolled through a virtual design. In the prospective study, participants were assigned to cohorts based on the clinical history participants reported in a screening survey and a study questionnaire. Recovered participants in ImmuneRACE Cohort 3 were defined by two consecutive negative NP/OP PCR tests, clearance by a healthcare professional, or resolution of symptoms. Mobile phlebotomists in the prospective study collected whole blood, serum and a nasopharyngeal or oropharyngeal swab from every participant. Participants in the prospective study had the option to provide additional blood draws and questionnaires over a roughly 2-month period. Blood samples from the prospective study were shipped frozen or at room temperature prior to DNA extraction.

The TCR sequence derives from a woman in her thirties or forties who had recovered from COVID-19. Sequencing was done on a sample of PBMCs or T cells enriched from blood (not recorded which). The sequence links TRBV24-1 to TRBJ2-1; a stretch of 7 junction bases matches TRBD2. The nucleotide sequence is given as TGTGCCACCAGTGATCGTGGCGGGAGAAGTAACTACAATGAGCAGTTCTTC. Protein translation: CATSDRGGRSNYNEQFF.